This T cell receptor (beta chain) was identified in a study of blood T cell repertoires in COVID-19. V lost 2 bases and J lost 0, with 8 bases in between. Germline V gene sequence: CDR1 LNHDA, CDR2 SQIVND (reference sequence). There are 15 residues in the CDR3. The table came from immunoSEQ multiplex PCR; TCRdb's copy has only in-frame clones and leaves some out. Among about 160,000 clones, roughly 85% were seen once, and the ten largest hold roughly 10%. The chain is built from TRBV19 and TRBJ2-4; perhaps TRBD1 as D (5 bases). The sequencing input was peripheral blood. The sequence was collected from a woman of 80 years or more with active or convalescent COVID-19. The CDR3 loop reads CASSITGLAKNIQYF. CDR3 nucleotide sequence: TGTGCCAGTAGTATAACAGGTCTAGCCAAAAACATTCAGTACTTC.